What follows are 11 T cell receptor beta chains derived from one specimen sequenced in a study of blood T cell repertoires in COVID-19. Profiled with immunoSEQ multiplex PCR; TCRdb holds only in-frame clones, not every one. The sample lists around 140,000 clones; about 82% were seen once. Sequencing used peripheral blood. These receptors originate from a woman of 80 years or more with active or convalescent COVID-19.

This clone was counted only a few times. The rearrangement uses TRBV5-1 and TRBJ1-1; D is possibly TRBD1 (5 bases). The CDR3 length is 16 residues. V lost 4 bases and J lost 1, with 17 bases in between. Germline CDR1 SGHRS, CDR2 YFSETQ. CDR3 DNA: TGCGCCAGCAGCCCAGCAGGGCCCCGTGGGAACACTGAAGCTTTCTTT. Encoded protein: CASSPAGPRGNTEAFF.

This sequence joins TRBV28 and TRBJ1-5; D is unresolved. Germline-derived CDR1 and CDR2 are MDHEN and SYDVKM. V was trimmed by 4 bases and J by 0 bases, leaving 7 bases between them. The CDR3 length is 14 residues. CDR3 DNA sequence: TGTGCCAGCAGTTCCCCCAGTAGCAATCAGCCCCAGCATTTT. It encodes CASSSPSSNQPQHF.

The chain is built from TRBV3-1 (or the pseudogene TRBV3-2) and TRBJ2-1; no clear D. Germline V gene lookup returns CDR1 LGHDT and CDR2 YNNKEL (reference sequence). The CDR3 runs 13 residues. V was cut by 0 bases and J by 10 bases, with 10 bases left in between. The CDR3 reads CASSQDRVGEQFF. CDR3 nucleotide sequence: TGTGCCAGCAGCCAAGATCGGGTTGGCGAGCAGTTCTTC.

The CDR3 spells CASSQVGRLGGLTGELFF. CDR3 bases: TGTGCCAGCAGCCAAGTTGGCCGATTGGGGGGTCTCACCGGGGAGCTGTTTTTT. The chain is built from TRBV3-1 (or the pseudogene TRBV3-2) and TRBJ2-2, with D perhaps TRBD2 (6 bases). From germline, CDR1 is LGHDT and CDR2 YNNKEL (reference sequence). This CDR3 spans 18 amino acids. Trimming stripped 1 base from V and 4 bases from J, with 19 bases between.

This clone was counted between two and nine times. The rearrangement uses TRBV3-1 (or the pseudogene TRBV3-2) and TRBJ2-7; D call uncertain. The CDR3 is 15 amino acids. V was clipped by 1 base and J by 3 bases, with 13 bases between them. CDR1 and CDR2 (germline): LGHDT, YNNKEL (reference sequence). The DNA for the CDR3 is TGTGCCAGCAGCCAAGCGCTGGGCAGCCACTACGAGCAGTACTTC. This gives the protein CASSQALGSHYEQYF.

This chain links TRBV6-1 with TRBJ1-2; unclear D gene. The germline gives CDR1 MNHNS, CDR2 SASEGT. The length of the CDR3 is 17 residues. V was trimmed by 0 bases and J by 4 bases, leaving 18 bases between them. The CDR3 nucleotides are TGTGCCAGCAGTGAAGCGCCGCAGTTATCGTTCATCTATGGCTACACCTTC. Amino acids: CASSEAPQLSFIYGYTF.

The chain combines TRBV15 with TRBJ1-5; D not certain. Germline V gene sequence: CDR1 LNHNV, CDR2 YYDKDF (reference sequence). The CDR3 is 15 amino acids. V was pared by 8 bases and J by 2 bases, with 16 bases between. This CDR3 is CATSIPGIGNQPQHF. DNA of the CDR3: TGTGCCACCTCCATTCCGGGAATTGGCAATCAGCCCCAGCATTTT.

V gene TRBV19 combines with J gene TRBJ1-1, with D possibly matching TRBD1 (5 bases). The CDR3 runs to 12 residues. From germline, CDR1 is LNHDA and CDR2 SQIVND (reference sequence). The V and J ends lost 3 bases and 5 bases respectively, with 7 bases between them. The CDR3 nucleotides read TGTGCCAGTAGTATTCAGGGAACTGAAGCTTTCTTT. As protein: CASSIQGTEAFF. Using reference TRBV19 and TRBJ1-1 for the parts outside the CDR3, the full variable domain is DGGITQSPKYLFRKEGQNVTLSCEQNLNHDAMYWYRQDPGQGLRLIYYSQIVNDFQKGDIAEGYSVSREKKESFPLTVTSAQKNPTAFYLCASSIQGTEAFFGQGTRLTVV.

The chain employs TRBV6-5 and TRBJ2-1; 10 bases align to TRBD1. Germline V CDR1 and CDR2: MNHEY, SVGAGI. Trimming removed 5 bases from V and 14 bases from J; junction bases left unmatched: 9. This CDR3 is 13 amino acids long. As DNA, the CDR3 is TGTGCCAGCAGTAGATCCGGGACAGGGGATAAGTTCTTC. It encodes CASSRSGTGDKFF.

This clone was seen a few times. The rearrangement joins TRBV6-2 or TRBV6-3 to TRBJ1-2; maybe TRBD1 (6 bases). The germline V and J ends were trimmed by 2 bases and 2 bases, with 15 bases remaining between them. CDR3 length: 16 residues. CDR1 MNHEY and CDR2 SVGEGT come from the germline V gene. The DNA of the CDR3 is TGTGCCAGCAGTTACGATCTACAGGGTTGGAACTATGGCTACACCTTC. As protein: CASSYDLQGWNYGYTF.

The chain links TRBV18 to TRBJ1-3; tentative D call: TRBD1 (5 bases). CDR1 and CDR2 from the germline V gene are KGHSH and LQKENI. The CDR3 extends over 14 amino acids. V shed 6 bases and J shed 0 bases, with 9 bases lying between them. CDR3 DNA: TGTGCCAGCTCGCGACAGATCTCTGGAAACACCATATATTTT. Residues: CASSRQISGNTIYF.